The sequence of this TCR beta chain was determined in a study of chemoradiotherapy in HPV16-positive cancers. Overall study: Candidate HPV-specific clones and shared TCR motifs came from two HPV16-positive patients.

Comments on this clone: The target antigen is unknown.

Trimming removed 3 bases from V and 4 bases from J, with 14 bases in between. There are 15 residues in the CDR3. The germline V gene has CDR1 SGDLS and CDR2 YYNGEE. Produced via immunoSEQ multiplex PCR; TCRdb's table is partial and in-frame only. The sample holds 5,400 or so clones, around 84% seen once. Points from the study as a whole: During treatment, candidate HPV-specific clones and E7-related motifs expanded in tumor. Better recurrence-free survival went with HPV-responsive T-cell expansion in HPV16-positive patients.

Over chemoradiotherapy, repertoires were sampled more than once. Source: tumor tissue, taken from a patient who underwent chemoradiotherapy. This clonotype originated in a human donor with HPV-associated anogenital cancer. V gene TRBV9 combines with J gene TRBJ1-3, with D unresolved. In nucleotides, the CDR3 is TGTGCCAGCAGCGCGAGTTCCGCCGGGGGAAACACCATATATTTT. This translates into CASSASSAGGNTIYF.